These 26 T cell receptor beta chains originate from one sample sequenced in a study of blood T cell repertoires in COVID-19. Repertoires were generated with immunoSEQ multiplex PCR, while TCRdb's copy carries only in-frame clones and drops some. Among under 250,000 clones, 65% to 90% were seen once, and the ten largest hold approximately 8.2%. The sample comprised PBMCs or T cells enriched from blood (not recorded which). Source of these receptors: a woman aged 45-60 years with acute COVID-19.

The J gene is TRBJ2-7, the V gene TRBV25-1, with TRBD1 identical over 8 bases. This CDR3 is built from 12 residues. The germline V gene has CDR1 MGHDK and CDR2 SYGVNS. V shed 8 bases, J shed 6 bases, and the junction held 6 bases outside the gene matches. Here the CDR3 reads CASGRQGTEQYF. CDR3 sequence (DNA): TGTGCCAGCGGCAGACAGGGGACCGAGCAGTACTTC.

The chain carries TRBV5-1 and TRBJ1-1; 8 bases align to TRBD1. The CDR3 is 15 amino acids. V was clipped by 4 bases and J by 0 bases; unmatched bases: 5. The germline V gene encodes CDR1 SGHRS and CDR2 YFSETQ. The CDR3 DNA follows: TGCGCCAGCAGCGACCCGACAGGGGTGAACACTGAAGCTTTCTTT. It yields the protein CASSDPTGVNTEAFF. The whole variable domain, filled in from reference TRBV5-1 and TRBJ1-1, reads KAGVTQTPRYLIKTRGQQVTLSCSPISGHRSVSWYQQTPGQGLQFLFEYFSETQRNKGNFPGRFSGRQFSNSRSEMNVSTLELGDSALYLCASSDPTGVNTEAFFGQGTRLTVV.

A single count supports this clone. The chain uses TRBV5-6 and TRBJ1-1, with D perhaps matching TRBD1 (6 bases). This CDR3 has 15 residues. Trimming took off 4 bases at V and 1 base at J, with 14 bases between the two ends. Germline V gene sequence: CDR1 SGHDT, CDR2 YYEEEE. The CDR3 spells CASSPSTGANTEAFF. CDR3 DNA sequence: TGTGCCAGCAGCCCATCGACAGGAGCGAACACTGAAGCTTTCTTT.

The J gene is TRBJ1-3, the V gene TRBV3-1 (or the pseudogene TRBV3-2); D remains unclear. V was trimmed by 1 base and J by 0 bases, leaving 13 bases between them. Germline-derived CDR1 and CDR2 are LGHDT and YNNKEL (reference sequence). This CDR3 contains 17 residues. The CDR3 DNA is TGTGCCAGCAGCCAAGGTACGATGACAAGCTCTGGAAACACCATATATTTT. Its translation is CASSQGTMTSSGNTIYF.

The V gene is TRBV2, the J gene TRBJ1-5; 7 bases map to TRBD1. J was trimmed by 0 bases and V by 6 bases; bases with no gene match: 8. This CDR3 is built from 16 residues. Germline lookup yields CDR1 SNHLY and CDR2 FYNNEI. The CDR3 protein is CASRDDRAHSNQPQHF. In DNA, the CDR3 is TGTGCCAGCAGAGACGACAGGGCACATAGCAATCAGCCCCAGCATTTT.

The J gene is TRBJ2-5, the V gene TRBV2; 9 bases map to TRBD1. With V trimmed by 4 bases and J by 4 bases, 7 bases remained unmatched. This CDR3 has 15 amino acids. CDR1 is SNHLY, CDR2 FYNNEI, per germline. CDR3 protein: CASSVTGGMRETQYF. The CDR3 DNA sequence: TGTGCCAGCAGTGTAACAGGGGGCATGAGAGAGACCCAGTACTTC.

The CDR3 here is CASSIGRAVGTQYF. Here the CDR3 DNA reads TGTGCCAGCAGCATTGGGAGGGCCGTCGGGACCCAGTACTTC. J is TRBJ2-5 and V is TRBV11-2; TRBD2 matches 7 bases. CDR3 length: 14 amino acids. Germline loops: CDR1 SGHAT, CDR2 FQNNGV. V dropped 5 bases and J dropped 7; count of bases not matched to a gene: 10.

Of note for this clone: A read error may account for a junction end that differs from germline. The chain is built from TRBV7-6 and TRBJ1-6, with 10 positions matching TRBD1. The CDR3 has 16 amino acids. Per germline, CDR1 SGHVS and CDR2 FNYEAQ. The DNA for the CDR3 is TGTGCCAGCAGCCTAGCCGGGACAGGGGAATATTCACCCCTCCACTTT. This encodes CASSLAGTGEYSPLHF.

V is TRBV10-3 and J is TRBJ1-4; 9 bases match TRBD1. V trimming: 11 bases; J trimming: 7 bases; junction bases outside the gene matches: 8. The CDR3 is made up of 13 amino acids. The germline V gene has CDR1 ENHRY and CDR2 SYGVKD. The DNA for the CDR3 is TGTGCCGCCGGGACAGGGTCCGGTGAAAAACTGTTTTTT. Translating gives CAAGTGSGEKLFF.

Concerning this clone itself: This same CDR3 is encoded by further DNA sequences in the sample. V usage is TRBV30 and J usage is TRBJ1-1; 7 nucleotides line up with TRBD1. CDR1 GTSNPN and CDR2 SVGIG come from the germline V gene (reference sequence). The CDR3 has 13 residues. After removal of 3 bases from V and 1 base from J, the junction contained 2 bases not matched to a gene. The CDR3 DNA reads as TGTGCCTGGAGCCGACAGGGGAACACTGAAGCTTTCTTT. It encodes CAWSRQGNTEAFF.

CDR3 in amino acids: CASSDLQTGELFF. For the CDR3, the DNA is TGTGCCAGCAGCGACCTACAGACCGGGGAGCTGTTTTTT. This chain connects TRBV9 to TRBJ2-2; no definite D call. This CDR3 has 13 amino acids. The V and J ends lost 3 bases and 5 bases respectively, with 8 bases between them. CDR1 and CDR2 from the germline V gene are SGDLS and YYNGEE.

The chain links TRBV18 to TRBJ2-7; 7 bases align to TRBD1. The CDR3 loop spans 15 amino acids. Germline trimming cut 4 bases from V and 6 bases from J; bases unmatched to any gene: 12. Germline V gene sequence: CDR1 KGHSH, CDR2 LQKENI. CDR3 protein: CASSRPGTVQREQYF. Written as DNA, the CDR3 is TGTGCCAGCTCACGACCCGGGACAGTTCAACGCGAGCAGTACTTC.

This clone has only one observation. The chain joins TRBV4-3 to TRBJ1-3; D remains ambiguous. CDR1 is LGHNA and CDR2 is YSLEER in the germline V gene. This CDR3 is 15 amino acids long. V dropped 0 bases and J dropped 4 bases, with 10 bases sitting between them. CDR3: CASSQDWSYGNTIYF. CDR3 bases: TGCGCCAGCAGCCAAGATTGGAGTTACGGAAACACCATATATTTT.

The chain joins TRBV7-2 to TRBJ2-5; D is unresolved. The CDR3 has 13 residues. The germline gives CDR1 SGHTA, CDR2 FQGNSA. Between the trimmed V and J ends, which lost 1 base and 4 bases, there was a span of 7 bases. The CDR3, as DNA: TGTGCCAGCAGCTTAGGGGCCTCAGAGACCCAGTACTTC. This codes for CASSLGASETQYF.

The rearrangement uses TRBV6-2 or TRBV6-3 and TRBJ1-2; no firm D call. The CDR3 is made up of 17 amino acids. CDR1 is MNHEY and CDR2 is SVGEGT in the germline V gene. The ends were cut back, 3 bases at V and 5 bases at J, with 22 bases in the middle. The DNA of the CDR3 is TGTGCCAGCAGTTATCCCATTATCGGTCTAACGTCTTATGGCTACACCTTC. As protein: CASSYPIIGLTSYGYTF.

The chain couples TRBV30 to TRBJ1-5, with TRBD1 as a possible D gene (5 bases). This CDR3 is built from 14 residues. Trimming stripped 2 bases from V and 5 bases from J, with 13 bases between. Germline CDR1 reads GTSNPN; CDR2 reads SVGIG (reference sequence). In nucleotides, the CDR3 is TGTGCCTGGAGTATAGACAGCAAATATCAGCCCCAGCATTTT. Amino acid sequence: CAWSIDSKYQPQHF.

The rearrangement uses TRBV6-2 or TRBV6-3 and TRBJ1-2, with 7 bases fitting TRBD1. V trimming: 2 bases; J trimming: 6 bases; junction bases outside the gene matches: 9. The germline gives CDR1 MNHEY, CDR2 SVGEGT. The CDR3 sequence is 15 residues long. The CDR3 region is CASSYLETGYDGYTF. The CDR3 DNA reads as TGTGCCAGCAGTTACCTTGAGACAGGGTACGATGGCTACACCTTC.

The gene calls are TRBV18 and TRBJ1-2; D may be TRBD1 (6 bases). Germline loops: CDR1 KGHSH, CDR2 LQKENI. The germline V and J ends were trimmed by 3 bases and 5 bases, with 16 bases remaining between them. This CDR3 comprises 15 residues. DNA for the CDR3: TGTGCCAGCTCACCTAACCAAGGGACAACTTATGGCTACACCTTC. Translation gives CASSPNQGTTYGYTF.

The chain combines TRBV5-1 with TRBJ1-1; weak D call: TRBD1 (6 bases). Germline V gene sequence: CDR1 SGHRS, CDR2 YFSETQ. Trimming shortened V by 4 bases and J by 0 bases, and 10 bases separated the two germline ends. The CDR3 sequence is 14 residues long. CDR3 bases: TGCGCCAGCAGCGTCGACAGGATGAACACTGAAGCTTTCTTT. It codes for CASSVDRMNTEAFF.

The J gene is TRBJ1-1, the V gene TRBV5-4; 9 bases agree with TRBD1. The ends lost 4 bases at V and 0 bases at J; junction bases unmatched: 7. The CDR3 contains 16 residues. Germline lookup yields CDR1 SGHNT and CDR2 YYREEE (reference sequence). The DNA for the CDR3 is TGTGCCAGCAGCACCGGGACAGGGCCCGTGAACACTGAAGCTTTCTTT. It yields the protein CASSTGTGPVNTEAFF.

V is TRBV7-9 and J is TRBJ2-1; the match to TRBD2 covers 8 bases. This CDR3 region has 17 residues. CDR1 is SEHNR, CDR2 FQNEAQ, per germline (reference sequence). V trimming: 0 bases; J trimming: 0 bases; junction bases outside the gene matches: 4. CDR3: CASSLALAGLSYNEQFF. CDR3 bases: TGTGCCAGCAGCTTAGCCTTAGCGGGGCTCTCCTACAATGAGCAGTTCTTC.

The rearrangement uses TRBV18 and TRBJ1-2, with D perhaps matching TRBD1 (5 bases). This CDR3 comprises 14 residues. Deletions cut 1 base from V and 2 bases from J, with 8 bases between. Germline CDR1 is KGHSH and CDR2 is LQKENI. The CDR3 DNA is TGTGCCAGCTCACCACGGGGGGACAACTATGGCTACACCTTC. Encoded protein: CASSPRGDNYGYTF.

The chain links TRBV7-9 to TRBJ1-6; 7 nucleotides line up with TRBD1. After removal of 3 bases from V and 5 bases from J, the junction contained 10 bases not matched to a gene. Germline V gene lookup returns CDR1 SEHNR and CDR2 FQNEAQ (reference sequence). The CDR3 loop spans 17 amino acids. The CDR3: CASSLLLGTANNSPLHF. The CDR3 nucleotides are TGTGCCAGCAGCTTGCTGCTCGGGACAGCTAATAATTCACCCCTCCACTTT.

The chain joins TRBV6-1 to TRBJ2-4; D perhaps matches TRBD1 (5 bases). The CDR3 is 17 amino acids. Trimming stripped 2 bases from V and 0 bases from J, with 14 bases between. The germline V gene has CDR1 MNHNS and CDR2 SASEGT. The CDR3 loop reads CASSERVAGLAKNIQYF. The CDR3 coding sequence is TGTGCCAGCAGTGAAAGGGTGGCAGGGCTAGCCAAAAACATTCAGTACTTC.

The chain links TRBV3-1 (or the pseudogene TRBV3-2) to TRBJ2-7, with TRBD1 matching 10 bases. The junction had 5 bases not matched to a gene; V was cut back by 3 bases and J by 6 bases. The CDR3 loop spans 14 amino acids. Germline CDR1 LGHDT, CDR2 YNNKEL (reference sequence). The CDR3 nucleotides read TGTGCCAGCAGCCAGACAGGGGGCCCGGGCGAGCAGTACTTC. Translating it yields CASSQTGGPGEQYF.

V usage is TRBV19 and J usage is TRBJ2-5, with D uncertain. The CDR3 runs to 13 residues. Trimming removed 10 bases from V and 0 bases from J, with 12 bases in between. Germline-derived CDR1 and CDR2 are LNHDA and SQIVND (reference sequence). The CDR3 here is CATKGDYQETQYF. The CDR3 region has the DNA TGTGCCACTAAAGGAGATTACCAAGAGACCCAGTACTTC.